The clone carrying this T cell receptor beta chain was counted only a few times. The CDR3 spans 14 residues. Germline assignment: CDR1 SNHLY and CDR2 FYNNEI. V shed 4 bases, J shed 7 bases, and the junction held 7 bases outside the gene matches. Produced via immunoSEQ multiplex PCR; TCRdb's table is partial and in-frame only. Of tens of thousands of clones listed, around 72% were seen once; the top ten hold about an eighth. The record originates from a study of radiotherapy plus CTLA-4 blockade in lung cancer. The sequenced sample was peripheral blood, obtained from a patient treated with radiotherapy plus ipilimumab. This chain links TRBV2 with TRBJ2-7, with TRBD1 matching 10 bases. The receptor was derived from a human donor with non-small cell lung cancer that progressed on radiotherapy plus ipilimumab. The CDR3 reads CASSGRTGGYEQYF. DNA of the CDR3: TGTGCCAGCAGTGGAAGGACAGGGGGATATGAGCAGTACTTC.